This T cell receptor (beta chain) is from a study of blood T cell repertoires in COVID-19. Germline V gene lookup returns CDR1 SNHLY and CDR2 FYNNEI. The CDR3 is 10 residues long. The germline V and J ends were trimmed by 11 bases and 3 bases, with 7 bases remaining between them. Data came from immunoSEQ multiplex PCR; TCRdb stores just in-frame clones and leaves some out. The top ten hold about 9.4% of the sample, which has about 130,000 clones, around 88% seen once. Material for sequencing was peripheral blood. The receptor comes from a man aged 50 to 59 with acute or convalescent COVID-19. The rearrangement uses TRBV2 and TRBJ1-2; no clear D. This CDR3 reads CAAGDYGYTF. In DNA form, the CDR3 reads TGTGCCGCTGGAGACTATGGCTACACCTTC.